The rows below give T cell receptor beta chains drawn from one sample of a study of regulatory T cells in long-lasting Graves disease. One entry per CDR3 protein, called by TCRdb with MiXCR from the multiplex PCR reads. Found here are about 660,000 distinct CDR3 sequences, approximately 31% of them singletons; the top ten hold about two fifths. The sample was peripheral blood mononuclear cells (PBMCs), taken when the disease was refractory, from a patient treated with antithyroid drugs. Receptors originate from a female donor with Graves disease. Each CDR3 is given with its conserved first and last residue. D genes are given only for firm matches. Clone size is stated in some rows and not others, as once, few, many or a class when expanded.

once	TRBJ1-2	NA	TRBV7-9	CASSPGADPYGYTF	TGTGCCAGCAGCCCGGGGGCGGACCCCTATGGCTACACCTTC
few	TRBJ1-1	TRBD1	TRBV7-9	CASSSPVGTGDTEAFF	TGTGCCAGCAGCTCCCCTGTAGGGACAGGGGACACTGAAGCTTTCTTT
NA	TRBJ1-2	NA	TRBV12-3/TRBV12-4	CASSPVVYGYTF	TGTGCCAGCAGCCCCGTCGTCTATGGCTACACCTTC
few	TRBJ2-2	NA	TRBV27	CASSYGSDTGELFF	TGTGCCAGCAGTTACGGTAGCGACACCGGGGAGCTGTTTTTT
few	TRBJ2-5	TRBD2	TRBV29-1	CSVGPYRTSGRAQETQYF	TGCAGCGTTGGCCCTTACCGGACTAGCGGGAGGGCCCAAGAGACCCAGTACTTC
few	TRBJ2-7	TRBD1	TRBV7-9	CASSLMWDSLSYEQYF	TGTGCCAGCAGCTTAATGTGGGACAGCCTATCGTACGAGCAGTACTTC
few	TRBJ1-2	TRBD1	TRBV27	CASSLNRGRGGYTF	TGTGCCAGCAGTCTTAACAGGGGGCGCGGAGGCTACACCTTC
NA	TRBJ1-1	NA	TRBV10-3	CAISLNRALNTEAFF	TGTGCCATCAGCCTAAACAGGGCCCTGAACACTGAAGCTTTCTTT
few	TRBJ2-5	NA	TRBV3-1	CASSPRESGWTQYF	TGTGCCAGCAGCCCTCGGGAGTCCGGGTGGACCCAGTACTTC
NA	TRBJ1-5	TRBD1	TRBV27	CASSNRPGTAPNQPQHF	TGTGCCAGCAGTAACCGACCAGGGACAGCGCCTAATCAGCCCCAGCATTTT
once	TRBJ1-5	NA	TRBV4-1	CASSQVPGGDQPQHF	TGCGCCAGCAGCCAAGTTCCAGGAGGCGATCAGCCCCAGCATTTT
NA	TRBJ1-5	NA	TRBV27	CASSLFIGNQPQHF	TGTGCCAGCAGTTTATTTATCGGCAATCAGCCCCAGCATTTT
NA	TRBJ1-2	NA	TRBV7-8	CASSSSSWGEHYGYTF	TGTGCCAGCAGCTCATCAAGCTGGGGGGAGCACTATGGCTACACCTTC
few	TRBJ2-1	NA	TRBV15	CATSRDVPGSGNEQFF	TGTGCCACCAGCAGAGATGTGCCAGGGTCAGGTAATGAGCAGTTCTTC
NA	TRBJ1-1	TRBD1	TRBV29-1	CSVTTATGAGEAFF	TGCAGCGTTACGACAGCGACAGGGGCGGGTGAAGCTTTCTTT
NA	TRBJ1-4	NA	TRBV10-3	CAISESQEPGKKKETNEKLFF	TGTGCCATCAGTGAGTCACAGGAACCAGGGAAGAAGAAGGAGACTAATGAAAAACTGTTTTTT
NA	TRBJ1-5	NA	TRBV19	CASILSMGASNQPQHF	TGTGCCAGTATTCTTTCAATGGGGGCTAGCAATCAGCCCCAGCATTTT